The following is a T cell receptor (beta chain) sequence with its context. Profiled with immunoSEQ multiplex PCR; TCRdb holds only in-frame clones, not every one. The data show 65,000 to 90,000 clones, 80% to 95% seen once. V was pared by 5 bases and J by 0 bases, with 5 bases of the junction left unmatched. The CDR3 has 16 residues. Germline CDR1 SGHAT, CDR2 FQNNGV. This specimen belongs to a study of T cell changes during pregnancy in multiple sclerosis. J is TRBJ2-3 and V is TRBV11-2; 10 bases match TRBD2. Sample: peripheral blood, taken in the second trimester of pregnancy. This receptor was taken from a female donor with multiple sclerosis, enrolled in a pregnancy study. The CDR3 region has the DNA TGTGCCAGCAGCGAGAATAGCGGGGGGAGCACAGATACGCAGTATTTT. Amino acids: CASSENSGGSTDTQYF.